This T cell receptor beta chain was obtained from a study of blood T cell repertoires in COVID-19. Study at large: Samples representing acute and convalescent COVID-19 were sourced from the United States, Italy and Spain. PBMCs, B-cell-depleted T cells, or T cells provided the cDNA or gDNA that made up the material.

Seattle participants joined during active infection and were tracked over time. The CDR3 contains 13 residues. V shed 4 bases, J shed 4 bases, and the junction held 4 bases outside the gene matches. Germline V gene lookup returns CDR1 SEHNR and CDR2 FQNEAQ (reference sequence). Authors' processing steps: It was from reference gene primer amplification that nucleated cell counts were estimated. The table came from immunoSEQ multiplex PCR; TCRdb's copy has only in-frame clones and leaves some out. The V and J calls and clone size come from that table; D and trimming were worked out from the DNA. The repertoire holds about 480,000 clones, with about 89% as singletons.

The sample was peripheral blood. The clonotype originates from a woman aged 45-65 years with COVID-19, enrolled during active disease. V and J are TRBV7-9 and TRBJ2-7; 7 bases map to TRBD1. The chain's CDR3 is CASSYGTAYEQYF. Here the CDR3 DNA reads TGTGCCAGCAGCTACGGGACAGCTTACGAGCAGTACTTC.